This is a list of T cell receptor beta chains from one sample in a study of brain T cells in children with intractable seizures. Libraries were prepared by immunoSEQ multiplex PCR; TCRdb keeps only in-frame clonotypes and omits some of them. The table has tens of thousands of clones, 85% to 95% seen once. Material: peripheral blood, obtained at surgery. Receptors were obtained from a boy under two years old with tuberous sclerosis and intractable seizures. Both conserved end residues are trimmed from each CDR3. D genes are given only for firm matches. Only part of the rows carry a size: once, few, many, or a class if the clone is expanded.

v_gene,d_gene,abundance,j_gene,CDR3aa
TRBV5-4,NA,NA,TRBJ1-5,ASSIGGNQPQH
TRBV24-1,TRBD1,NA,TRBJ2-7,ATSDRQGYEQY
TRBV3-1/TRBV3-2,TRBD2,NA,TRBJ2-7,ASSQGRRIAGSYEQY
TRBV30,NA,NA,TRBJ2-1,AFIPRPRNSYNEQF
TRBV9,NA,NA,TRBJ1-6,ASSVEQGGSPLH
TRBV6-5,NA,NA,TRBJ1-1,ASSWDLSAEAF
TRBV12-3/TRBV12-4,NA,NA,TRBJ1-1,ASSLALTEAF
TRBV7-7,NA,NA,TRBJ2-5,ASSLHRYQETQY
TRBV5-1,TRBD1,once,TRBJ1-1,ASSTRTGLERSTEAF
TRBV9,TRBD2,NA,TRBJ2-5,ASSPRVGLAGRKTQY
TRBV7-2,NA,NA,TRBJ2-3,ASSIKSGGPTDTQY
TRBV29-1,NA,NA,TRBJ1-1,SAEGPGTEAF
TRBV20-1,NA,NA,TRBJ2-5,SASFLLRTAQETQY
TRBV6-5,NA,NA,TRBJ2-7,ASSYSRRGPYEQY
TRBV5-1,NA,NA,TRBJ1-1,ASSLDTGQTEAF
TRBV24-1,TRBD1,NA,TRBJ2-1,ATSSSGTGGNEQF
TRBV27,NA,once,TRBJ1-1,ASSSYNYYQRDILNTEAF
TRBV20-1,NA,NA,TRBJ1-1,SASFGGAF
TRBV10-3,TRBD1,NA,TRBJ2-1,AISESIRGLNEQF
TRBV9,NA,NA,TRBJ2-1,ASGAGGEEQF
TRBV28,NA,once,TRBJ1-3,ASSPGRWRISGNTIY
TRBV29-1,NA,NA,TRBJ2-4,SAGRGTLGDKNIQY
TRBV7-6,NA,NA,TRBJ2-1,ASSSSLSSYNEQF
TRBV7-6,NA,once,TRBJ2-1,ASSLGWTKRAEDNEQF
TRBV7-9,TRBD1,NA,TRBJ1-1,ASSPGTVNTEAF
TRBV5-1,TRBD1,NA,TRBJ1-2,ASSPPGWTGLYGYT
TRBV24-1,TRBD2,NA,TRBJ2-1,ATSDLSSGSDEQF
TRBV9,TRBD1,NA,TRBJ2-3,ASSARQGVADTQY